This TCR beta chain was sequenced for a study of technical replicates of blood from a handful of donors. The method was immunoSEQ multiplex PCR; TCRdb's version includes in-frame clones alone and lacks a portion of them. The sample lists under 50,000 clones, about 96% occurring once. Trimming took 4 bases from V and 4 from J, leaving 5 bases between them. This CDR3 region has 12 residues. Germline CDR1 and CDR2: SGHDN and FVKESK. What was sequenced was T cells isolated from PBMCs. The V call is TRBV14, the J call TRBJ2-1; no firm D call. The sequence was collected from a human donor in good health. The CDR3 DNA is TGTGCCAGCAGCCGGAGTTACAATGAGCAGTTCTTC. It specifies CASSRSYNEQFF.